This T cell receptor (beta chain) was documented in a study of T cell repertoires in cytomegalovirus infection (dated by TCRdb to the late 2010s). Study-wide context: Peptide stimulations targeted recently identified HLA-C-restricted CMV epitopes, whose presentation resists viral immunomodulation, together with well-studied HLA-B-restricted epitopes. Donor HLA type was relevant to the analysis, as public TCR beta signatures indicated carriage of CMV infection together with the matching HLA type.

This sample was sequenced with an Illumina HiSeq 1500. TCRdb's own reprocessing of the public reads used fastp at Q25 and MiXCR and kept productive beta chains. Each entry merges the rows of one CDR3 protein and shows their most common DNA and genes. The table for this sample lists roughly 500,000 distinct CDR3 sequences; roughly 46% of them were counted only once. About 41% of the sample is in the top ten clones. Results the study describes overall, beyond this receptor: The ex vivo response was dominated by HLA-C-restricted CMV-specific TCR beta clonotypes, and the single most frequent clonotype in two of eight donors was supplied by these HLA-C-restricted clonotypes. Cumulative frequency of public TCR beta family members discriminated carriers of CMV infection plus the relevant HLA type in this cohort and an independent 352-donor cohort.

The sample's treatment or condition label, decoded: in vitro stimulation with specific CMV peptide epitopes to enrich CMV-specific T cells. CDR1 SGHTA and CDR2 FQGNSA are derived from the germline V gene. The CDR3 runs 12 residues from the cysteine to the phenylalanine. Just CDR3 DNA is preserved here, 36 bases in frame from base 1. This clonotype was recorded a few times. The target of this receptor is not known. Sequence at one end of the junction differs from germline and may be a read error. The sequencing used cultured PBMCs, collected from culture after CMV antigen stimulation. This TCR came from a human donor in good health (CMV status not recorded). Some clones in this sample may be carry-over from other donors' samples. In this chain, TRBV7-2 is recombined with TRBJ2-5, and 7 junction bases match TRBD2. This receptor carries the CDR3 CASSIPGGLPHF. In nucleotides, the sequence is TGTGCCAGCAGTATCCCCGGGGGACTACCCCACTTC.